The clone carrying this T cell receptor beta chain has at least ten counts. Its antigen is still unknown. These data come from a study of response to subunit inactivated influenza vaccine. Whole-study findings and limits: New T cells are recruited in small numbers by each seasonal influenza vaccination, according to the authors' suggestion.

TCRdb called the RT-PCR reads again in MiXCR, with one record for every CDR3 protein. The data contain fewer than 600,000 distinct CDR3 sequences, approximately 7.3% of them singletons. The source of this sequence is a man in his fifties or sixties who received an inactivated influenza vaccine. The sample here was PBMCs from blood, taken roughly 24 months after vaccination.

CDR3 bases: TGTGCCAGCAGTGACGAGGGGGCGGGATATCAGCCCCAGCATTTT. Its translation: CASSDEGAGYQPQHF. This chain uses TRBV6-4 with TRBJ1-5; TRBD1 matches at 7 bases. V lost 2 bases, J lost 5 bases, and 6 bases stayed unmatched. The CDR3 contains 15 residues. CDR1 and CDR2 (germline): MRHNA, SNTAGT.